Following are 30 T cell receptor beta chains from one sample sequenced in a study of human T cells and chemical hapten exposure. Time point described: patch test 3, about 24 weeks after DPC sensitization. The treatment: therapeutic diphenylcyclopropenone sensitization with weekly scalp DPC. From the RACE reads, TCRdb called clonotypes with MiXCR, one entry per CDR3 protein. The table has roughly 150,000 distinct CDR3 sequences, about 30% seen once; the top ten hold 2.1%. Sequenced material: whole blood, taken in connection with sensitization to the hapten diphenylcyclopropenone (DPC). These receptors originate from a woman aged 18-29 years with alopecia areata. Some clones in this sample may be carry-over from other donors' samples.

The chain couples TRBV3-1 to TRBJ1-2, with a weak D call TRBD1 (5 bases). Between the trimmed V and J ends, which lost 0 bases and 5 bases, there was a span of 7 bases. Germline V gene sequence: CDR1 LGHDT, CDR2 YNNKEL (reference sequence). The CDR3 totals 13 residues. This CDR3 is CASSQDGAYGYTF. In DNA, the CDR3 is TGTGCCAGCAGCCAAGATGGGGCGTATGGCTACACCTTC.

The genes are TRBV20-1 and TRBJ1-2; D remains ambiguous. The germline V gene encodes CDR1 DFQATT and CDR2 SNEGSKA (reference sequence). V was clipped by 0 bases and J by 6 bases, with 5 bases between them. The CDR3 runs 11 residues. In DNA, the CDR3 is TGCAGTGCTAGAGATGGCAATGGCTACACCTTC. Its translation is CSARDGNGYTF.

This rearrangement joins TRBV7-2 to TRBJ1-4, with 9 positions matching TRBD1. Losses at the gene ends were 0 bases for V and 7 bases for J; bases not matched to a gene: 6. Germline CDR1 is SGHTA and CDR2 is FQGNSA. The CDR3 contains 16 residues. The CDR3 protein is CASSLAGVTGGEKLFF. The CDR3 bases are TGTGCCAGCAGCTTAGCAGGGGTGACAGGGGGTGAAAAACTGTTTTTT. The full variable domain, its missing parts supplied by reference TRBV7-2 and TRBJ1-4, is GAGVSQSPSNKVTEKGKDVELRCDPISGHTALYWYRQSLGQGLEFLIYFQGNSAPDKSGLPSDRFSAERTGGSVSTLTIQRTQQEDSAVYLCASSLAGVTGGEKLFFGSGTQLSVL.

This clonotype was counted a few times. The chain recombines TRBV21-1 with TRBJ2-1. TRBV21-1 is termed a pseudogene. CDR3 length: 16 residues. The CDR3 reads CASSKEYGISYNEQFF. CDR3 coding DNA: TGTGCCAGCAGCAAAGAATACGGCATCTCCTACAATGAGCAGTTCTTC.

The chain carries TRBV6-2 or TRBV6-3 and TRBJ2-2; 11 positions agree with TRBD1. The junction had 7 bases not matched to a gene; V was cut back by 6 bases and J by 7 bases. The germline CDR1 and CDR2 sequences are MNHEY and SVGEGT. CDR3 size: 15 residues. The CDR3 nucleotides read TGTGCCAGCAGGCGGGGGACAGGGGGTCACGGGGAGCTGTTTTTT. Translation gives CASRRGTGGHGELFF.

The chain recombines TRBV3-1 with TRBJ1-2; D uncertain. CDR3 length equals 12 residues. The germline V and J ends were trimmed by 4 bases and 5 bases, with 8 bases remaining between them. Per germline, CDR1 LGHDT and CDR2 YNNKEL (reference sequence). The CDR3 nucleotides are TGTGCCAGCAGCCCGGACGGTTATGGCTACACCTTC. It is translated as CASSPDGYGYTF.

This clonotype was counted between two and nine times. This chain joins TRBV7-8 and TRBJ2-1; D not resolved. The CDR3 loop spans 14 amino acids. Germline V gene lookup returns CDR1 SGHVS and CDR2 FQNEAQ. V gave up 3 bases and J gave up 9 bases, with 15 bases separating them. DNA of the CDR3: TGTGCCAGCAGCTTCGGGCTGGGTAACGGTGAGCAGTTCTTC. This translates into CASSFGLGNGEQFF. Together with reference TRBV7-8 and TRBJ2-1, the CDR3 gives the full variable domain: GAGVSQSPRYKVAKRGQDVALRCDPISGHVSLFWYQQALGQGPEFLTYFQNEAQLDKSGLPSDRFFAERPEGSVSTLKIQRTQQEDSAVYLCASSFGLGNGEQFFGPGTRLTVL.

This clonotype turned up a few times. This sequence joins TRBV2 and TRBJ2-5; D possibly corresponds to TRBD1 (6 bases). CDR1 is SNHLY and CDR2 is FYNNEI in the germline V gene. The CDR3 contains 13 residues. The germline V and J ends were trimmed by 3 bases and 8 bases, with 13 bases remaining between them. The CDR3 sequence is CASSDPLDSTQYF. DNA of the CDR3: TGTGCCAGCAGTGACCCTTTGGACAGCACCCAGTACTTC.

This clonotype was seen a single time. The J gene is TRBJ2-1, the V gene TRBV4-3, with 10 nucleotides matching TRBD2. Germline trimming cut 0 bases from V and 0 bases from J; bases unmatched to any gene: 5. This CDR3 has 18 residues. Per germline, CDR1 LGHNA and CDR2 YSLEER. CDR3 bases: TGCGCCAGCAGCCAAGATCCAGCGGGAGGGAGCTCCTACAATGAGCAGTTCTTC. It yields the protein CASSQDPAGGSSYNEQFF.

This clonotype was seen a few times. V is TRBV7-2 and J is TRBJ2-7; D gene unclear. This CDR3 has 13 amino acids. Per the germline V gene, CDR1 is SGHTA and CDR2 is FQGNSA. V shed 5 bases and J shed 1 base, with 9 bases lying between them. DNA for the CDR3: TGTGCCAGCAGCATGGGCCTTTCCTACGAGCAGTACTTC. It codes for CASSMGLSYEQYF.

This chain uses TRBV24-1 with TRBJ2-1, with TRBD2 matching over 8 bases. Germline lookup yields CDR1 KGHDR and CDR2 SFDVKD. Unmatched junction bases numbered 8, after V lost 8 bases and J lost 9 bases. This CDR3 region has 13 residues. The CDR3 coding sequence is TGTGCCACCAAGGTCTGCGCGGGGGGTGAGCAGTTCTTC. Its protein product is CATKVCAGGEQFF.

This clonotype came up a few times. The rearrangement links TRBV7-2 to TRBJ1-5, with D hard to call. The V gene lost 1 base and the J gene lost 7 bases, with 14 bases spanning the gap. Germline CDR1 reads SGHTA; CDR2 reads FQGNSA. This CDR3 has 15 residues. The CDR3 protein is CASSLGRLNGQPQHF. The CDR3 nucleotides are TGTGCCAGCAGCTTAGGACGGCTAAATGGACAGCCCCAGCATTTT.

The rearrangement links TRBV4-1 to TRBJ2-3; 11 bases line up with TRBD2. Germline V gives CDR1 MGHRA, CDR2 YSYEKL. This CDR3 has 17 residues. Trimming cost V 6 bases and J 1 base; bases outside gene matches: 9. In DNA form, the CDR3 reads TGCGCCAGCAGTGTTTGGGCGACTAGCGGGGGCACAGATACGCAGTATTTT. It encodes CASSVWATSGGTDTQYF.

V is TRBV29-1 and J is TRBJ1-1, with D possibly TRBD1 on 5 matching bases. CDR3 size: 13 residues. Germline CDR1 is SQVTM and CDR2 is ANQGSEA. V was shortened by 0 bases and J by 11 bases, with 16 bases between the two germline ends. The CDR3 reads CSVEDPGVFTAFF. The CDR3 DNA reads as TGCAGCGTTGAAGATCCGGGGGTTTTTACGGCTTTCTTT.

This clonotype appeared many times. The chain uses TRBV25-1 and TRBJ1-6; D ambiguous. Trimming left V 6 bases short and J 0 bases short, with 9 bases between. The CDR3 sequence is 15 residues long. CDR1 is MGHDK, CDR2 SYGVNS, per germline. The CDR3 spells CASSDESSYNSPLHF. The CDR3, as DNA: TGTGCCAGCAGCGACGAAAGCTCCTATAATTCACCCCTCCACTTT.

This clonotype has only a few counts. The rearrangement links TRBV7-9 to TRBJ1-2; D uncertain. The V gene lost 4 bases and the J gene lost 6 bases, with 9 bases spanning the gap. The CDR3 totals 12 residues. Germline CDR1 reads SEHNR; CDR2 reads FQNEAQ (reference sequence). For the CDR3, the DNA is TGTGCCAGCAGCTCAACAAGAGATGGCTACACCTTC. It codes for CASSSTRDGYTF.

V usage is TRBV29-1 and J usage is TRBJ2-7; TRBD2 might be the D (5 bases). This CDR3 has 11 residues. CDR1 and CDR2 from the germline V gene are SQVTM and ANQGSEA. V dropped 3 bases and J dropped 4 bases, with 7 bases sitting between them. CDR3 loop: CSVDEGYEQYF. The CDR3 nucleotides are TGCAGCGTTGATGAGGGTTACGAGCAGTACTTC.

The V gene is TRBV5-1, the J gene TRBJ2-3, with D perhaps TRBD1 or TRBD2 (5 bases each). The CDR3 is 16 residues long. Per the germline V gene, CDR1 is SGHRS and CDR2 is YFSETQ. Trimming took 0 bases from V and 1 from J, leaving 12 bases between them. The chain's CDR3 is CASSLDNVGGTDTQYF. CDR3 in DNA: TGCGCCAGCAGCTTGGATAATGTGGGGGGCACAGATACGCAGTATTTT.

The chain employs TRBV4-2 and TRBJ2-5, with 8 bases identical to TRBD2. Germline assignment: CDR1 LGHNA and CDR2 YNFKEQ. The length of the CDR3 is 16 residues. V gave up 4 bases and J gave up 1 base; unmatched junction bases: 8. Here the CDR3 reads CASSPRVAGGQETQYF. CDR3 in DNA: TGTGCCAGCAGCCCAAGGGTCGCGGGGGGCCAAGAGACCCAGTACTTC.

This clonotype was counted between two and nine times. V gene TRBV20-1 combines with J gene TRBJ2-7; 8 nucleotides line up with TRBD1. The CDR3 covers 12 residues. CDR1 and CDR2 (germline): DFQATT, SNEGSKA (reference sequence). Unmatched junction bases numbered 4, after V lost 7 bases and J lost 2 bases. CDR3 DNA sequence: TGCAGTGGGACAGGGAAGACCTACGAGCAGTACTTC. It is translated as CSGTGKTYEQYF.

The chain uses TRBV29-1 and TRBJ1-2; D gene ambiguous. The CDR3 loop spans 11 amino acids. The V and J ends lost 5 bases and 8 bases respectively, with 12 bases between them. In germline, CDR1 is SQVTM, CDR2 ANQGSEA. CDR3 DNA sequence: TGCAGCGTTTCCCATCCGGAGGGCTACACCTTC. This sequence encodes CSVSHPEGYTF.

V usage is TRBV7-8 and J usage is TRBJ2-1; D is ambiguous. The V end lost 0 bases, the J end lost 2 bases, and 2 bases lay between the germline ends. The CDR3 is 13 amino acids. The germline CDR1 and CDR2 sequences are SGHVS and FQNEAQ. The CDR3 loop is CASSLATYNEQFF. The CDR3 DNA reads TGTGCCAGCAGCTTAGCGACCTACAATGAGCAGTTCTTC. The full variable domain, rest sourced from reference TRBV7-8 and TRBJ2-1, is GAGVSQSPRYKVAKRGQDVALRCDPISGHVSLFWYQQALGQGPEFLTYFQNEAQLDKSGLPSDRFFAERPEGSVSTLKIQRTQQEDSAVYLCASSLATYNEQFFGPGTRLTVL.

The chain combines TRBV7-2 with TRBJ2-3; 10 bases are shared with TRBD2. With V trimmed by 3 bases and J by 6 bases, 6 bases remained unmatched. Germline V gene sequence: CDR1 SGHTA, CDR2 FQGNSA. This CDR3 region has 15 residues. The CDR3 loop reads CASSLGLAPKDTQYF. The CDR3 DNA reads TGTGCCAGCAGCTTGGGACTAGCGCCGAAGGATACGCAGTATTTT. Full variable domain (missing parts from reference TRBV7-2 and TRBJ2-3): GAGVSQSPSNKVTEKGKDVELRCDPISGHTALYWYRQSLGQGLEFLIYFQGNSAPDKSGLPSDRFSAERTGGSVSTLTIQRTQQEDSAVYLCASSLGLAPKDTQYFGPGTRLTVL.

V usage is TRBV12-3 or TRBV12-4 and J usage is TRBJ2-3, with 8 bases lining up with TRBD1. The CDR3 has 15 residues. V shed 5 bases and J 5 bases; nucleotides not matched to a gene: 9. Here the CDR3 reads CASSRLPGTGDTQYF. CDR3 bases: TGTGCCAGCAGTCGCCTTCCCGGGACAGGAGATACGCAGTATTTT.

This clonotype was seen a few times. The chain couples TRBV20-1 to TRBJ2-7, with TRBD2 as a possible D gene (5 bases). V lost 2 bases, J lost 3 bases, and 11 bases lay in between. The CDR3 has 13 residues. Germline CDR1 DFQATT, CDR2 SNEGSKA (reference sequence). CDR3 sequence (DNA): TGCAGTGCTAGAACGGAGGCCGGCTACGAGCAGTACTTC. It specifies CSARTEAGYEQYF.

This clonotype was seen a few times. The chain joins TRBV6-5 to TRBJ2-1; tentative D call: TRBD1 (6 bases). Deletions cut 6 bases from V and 15 bases from J, with 18 bases between. Per the germline V gene, CDR1 is MNHEY and CDR2 is SVGAGI. The CDR3 spans 12 residues. The CDR3 bases are TGTGCCAGCAGCCCTTTACAGGGCCGGGGGTTCTTC. This sequence encodes CASSPLQGRGFF.

This clonotype counts as medium-sized. This chain connects TRBV21-1 to TRBJ2-1. TRBV21-1 is classified as a pseudogene. CDR3 length equals 13 residues. The CDR3 loop reads CASIYSLYNEQFF. In DNA, the CDR3 is TGTGCCAGCATTTACTCCTTATACAATGAGCAGTTCTTC.

This clonotype was seen many times. The chain has TRBV7-6 and TRBJ2-5; 7 bases agree with TRBD2. The V segment lost 0 bases and the J segment 6 bases; nucleotides outside the gene matches: 4. CDR1 SGHVS and CDR2 FNYEAQ come from the germline V gene. This CDR3 has 14 amino acids. CDR3 amino acids: CASSLAGGPQTQYF. As DNA, the CDR3 is TGTGCCAGCAGCTTAGCGGGAGGGCCTCAGACCCAGTACTTC.

This clonotype was counted between two and nine times. This chain links TRBV12-3 or TRBV12-4 with TRBJ2-1; D unclear. The CDR3 length is 14 residues. V dropped 0 bases and J dropped 7 bases, with 10 bases sitting between them. CDR3 protein: CASSLAVFGNEQFF. The CDR3 DNA is TGTGCCAGCAGTTTAGCAGTGTTTGGTAATGAGCAGTTCTTC.

On this clonotype: One base away lies a much larger clone, so this may be a sequencing read error. This chain joins TRBV24-1 and TRBJ2-3, with unresolved D. CDR1 is KGHDR, CDR2 SFDVKD, per germline. Deletions cut 4 bases from V and 2 bases from J, with 3 bases between. The CDR3 spans 12 residues. The DNA of the CDR3 is TGTGCCACCAGTGAGTTCACAGATACGCAGTATTTT. It codes for CATSEFTDTQYF.